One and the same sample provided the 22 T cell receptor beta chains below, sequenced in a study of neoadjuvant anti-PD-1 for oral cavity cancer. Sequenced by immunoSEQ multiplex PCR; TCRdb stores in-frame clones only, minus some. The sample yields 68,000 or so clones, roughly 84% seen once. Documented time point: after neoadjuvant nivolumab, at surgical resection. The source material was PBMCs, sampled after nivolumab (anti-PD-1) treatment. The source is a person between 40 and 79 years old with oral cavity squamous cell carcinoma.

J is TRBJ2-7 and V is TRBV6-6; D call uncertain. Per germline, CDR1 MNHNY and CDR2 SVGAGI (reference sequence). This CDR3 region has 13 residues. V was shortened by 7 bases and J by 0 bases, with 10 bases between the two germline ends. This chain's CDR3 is CASMSRSSYEQYF. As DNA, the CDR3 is TGTGCCAGCATGTCGCGGTCCTCCTACGAGCAGTACTTC.

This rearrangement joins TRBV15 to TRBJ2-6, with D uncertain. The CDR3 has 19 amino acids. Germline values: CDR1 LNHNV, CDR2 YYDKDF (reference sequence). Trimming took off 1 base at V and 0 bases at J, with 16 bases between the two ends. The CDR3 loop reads CATSRVGWTIPSGANVLTF. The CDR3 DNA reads TGTGCCACCAGCAGAGTAGGGTGGACCATCCCCTCTGGGGCCAACGTCCTGACTTTC.

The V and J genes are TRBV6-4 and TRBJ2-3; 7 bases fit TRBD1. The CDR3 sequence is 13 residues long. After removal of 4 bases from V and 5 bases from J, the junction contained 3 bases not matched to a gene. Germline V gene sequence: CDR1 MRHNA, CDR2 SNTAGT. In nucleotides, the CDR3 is TGTGCCAGCAGTGGACAGGGTGGAGATACGCAGTATTTT. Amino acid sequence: CASSGQGGDTQYF.

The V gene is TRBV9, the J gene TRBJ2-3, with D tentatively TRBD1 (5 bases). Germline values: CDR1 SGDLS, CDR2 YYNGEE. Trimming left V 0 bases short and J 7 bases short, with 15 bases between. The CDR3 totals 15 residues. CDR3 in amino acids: CASSVGLGASNTQYF. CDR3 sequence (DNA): TGTGCCAGCAGCGTAGGGCTAGGGGCCTCGAATACGCAGTATTTT. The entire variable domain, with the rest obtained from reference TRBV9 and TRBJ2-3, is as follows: DSGVTQTPKHLITATGQRVTLRCSPRSGDLSVYWYQQSLDQGLQFLIQYYNGEERAKGNILERFSAQQFPDLHSELNLSSLELGDSALYFCASSVGLGASNTQYFGPGTRLTVL.

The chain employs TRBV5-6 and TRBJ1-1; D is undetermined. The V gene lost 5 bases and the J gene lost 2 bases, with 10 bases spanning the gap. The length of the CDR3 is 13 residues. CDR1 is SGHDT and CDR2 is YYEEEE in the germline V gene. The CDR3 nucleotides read TGTGCCAGCAGATCCTGGAGTAACACTGAAGCTTTCTTT. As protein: CASRSWSNTEAFF.

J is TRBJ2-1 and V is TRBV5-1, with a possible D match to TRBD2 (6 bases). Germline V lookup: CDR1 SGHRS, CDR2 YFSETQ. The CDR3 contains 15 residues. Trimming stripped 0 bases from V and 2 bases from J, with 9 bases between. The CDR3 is CASSLGEVPYNEQFF. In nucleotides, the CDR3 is TGCGCCAGCAGCTTGGGGGAGGTTCCCTACAATGAGCAGTTCTTC.

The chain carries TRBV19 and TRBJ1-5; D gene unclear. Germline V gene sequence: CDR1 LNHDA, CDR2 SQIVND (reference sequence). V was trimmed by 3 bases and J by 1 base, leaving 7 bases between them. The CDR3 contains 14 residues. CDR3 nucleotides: TGTGCCAGTAGTATGTTCGACAGCAATCAGCCCCAGCATTTT. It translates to CASSMFDSNQPQHF.

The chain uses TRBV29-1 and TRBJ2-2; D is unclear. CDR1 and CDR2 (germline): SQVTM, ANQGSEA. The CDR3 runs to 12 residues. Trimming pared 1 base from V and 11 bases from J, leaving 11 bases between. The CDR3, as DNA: TGCAGCGTTGAAGGGCTGGCCTCTGAGCTGTTTTTT. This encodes CSVEGLASELFF.

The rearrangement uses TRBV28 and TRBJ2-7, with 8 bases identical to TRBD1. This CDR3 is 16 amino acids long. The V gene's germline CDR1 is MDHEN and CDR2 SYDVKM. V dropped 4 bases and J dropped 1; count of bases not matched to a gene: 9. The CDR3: CASSSSGTGGSYEQYF. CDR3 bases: TGTGCCAGCAGTTCCTCCGGGACAGGAGGATCCTACGAGCAGTACTTC.

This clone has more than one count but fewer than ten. The CDR3 region has the DNA TGCGCCAGCAGCTTGTCACACGCGGGAGGTTGGGGTGAGCAGTTCTTC. Translated: CASSLSHAGGWGEQFF. V usage is TRBV5-1 and J usage is TRBJ2-1; 8 nucleotides match TRBD2. Germline V gives CDR1 SGHRS, CDR2 YFSETQ. The length of the CDR3 is 16 residues. The J segment lost 9 bases and the V segment lost 1 base, leaving 12 bases of the junction unmatched.

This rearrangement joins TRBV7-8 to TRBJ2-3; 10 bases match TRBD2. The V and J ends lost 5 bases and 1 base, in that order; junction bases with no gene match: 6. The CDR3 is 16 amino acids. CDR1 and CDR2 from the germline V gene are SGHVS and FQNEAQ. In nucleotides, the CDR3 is TGTGCCAGCAGCCTGGGACTAGCGTTAGGCACAGATACGCAGTATTTT. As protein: CASSLGLALGTDTQYF.

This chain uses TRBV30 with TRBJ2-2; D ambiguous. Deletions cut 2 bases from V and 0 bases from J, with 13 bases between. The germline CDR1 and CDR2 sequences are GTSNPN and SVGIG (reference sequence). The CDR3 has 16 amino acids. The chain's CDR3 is CAWSLGSNSNTGELFF. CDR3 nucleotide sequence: TGTGCCTGGAGTCTAGGCAGCAATTCGAACACCGGGGAGCTGTTTTTT. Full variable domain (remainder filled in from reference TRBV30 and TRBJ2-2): SQTIHQWPATLVQPVGSPLSLECTVEGTSNPNLYWYRQAAGRGLQLLFYSVGIGQISSEVPQNLSASRPQDRQFILSSKKLLLSDSGFYLCAWSLGSNSNTGELFFGEGSRLTVL.

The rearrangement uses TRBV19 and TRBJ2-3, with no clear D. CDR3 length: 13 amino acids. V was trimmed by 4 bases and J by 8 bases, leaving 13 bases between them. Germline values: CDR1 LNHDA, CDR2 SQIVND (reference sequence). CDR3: CASSTGPSLTQYF. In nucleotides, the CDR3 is TGTGCCAGTAGTACCGGACCAAGTCTTACGCAGTATTTT.

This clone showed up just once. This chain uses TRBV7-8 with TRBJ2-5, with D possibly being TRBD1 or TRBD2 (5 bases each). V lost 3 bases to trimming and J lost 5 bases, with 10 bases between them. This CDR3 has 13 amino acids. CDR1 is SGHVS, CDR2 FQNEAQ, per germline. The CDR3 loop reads CASSFGWGETQYF. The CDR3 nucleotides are TGTGCCAGCAGCTTTGGATGGGGGGAGACCCAGTACTTC.

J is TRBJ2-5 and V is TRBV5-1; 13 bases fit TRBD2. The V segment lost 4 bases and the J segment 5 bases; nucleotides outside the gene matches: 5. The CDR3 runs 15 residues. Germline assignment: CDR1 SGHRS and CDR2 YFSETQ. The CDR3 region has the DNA TGCGCCAGCAGCCCCGGGACTAGCGGGGCCGAGACCCAGTACTTC. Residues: CASSPGTSGAETQYF.

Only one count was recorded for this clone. This CDR3 reads CASSSDRSTDTQYF. The CDR3 nucleotides are TGTGCCAGCAGCTCCGACAGGAGCACAGATACGCAGTATTTT. This rearrangement joins TRBV7-9 to TRBJ2-3, with D possibly TRBD1 on 6 matching bases. Germline V gene sequence: CDR1 SEHNR, CDR2 FQNEAQ (reference sequence). The germline V and J ends were trimmed by 4 bases and 0 bases, with 8 bases remaining between them. The CDR3 consists of 14 residues.

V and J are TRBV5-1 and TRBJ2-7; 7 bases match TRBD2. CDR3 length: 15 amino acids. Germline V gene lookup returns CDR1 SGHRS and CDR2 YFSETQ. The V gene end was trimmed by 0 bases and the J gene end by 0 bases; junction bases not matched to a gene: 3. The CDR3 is CASSLGTRASYEQYF. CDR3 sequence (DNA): TGCGCCAGCAGCTTGGGGACTAGGGCCTCCTACGAGCAGTACTTC.

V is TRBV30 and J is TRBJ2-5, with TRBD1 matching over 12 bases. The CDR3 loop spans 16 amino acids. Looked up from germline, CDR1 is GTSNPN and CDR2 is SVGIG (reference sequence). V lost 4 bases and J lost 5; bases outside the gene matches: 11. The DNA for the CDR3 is TGTGCCTGGACAAAATTGGGGACAGGGGGCCGTGAGACCCAGTACTTC. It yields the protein CAWTKLGTGGRETQYF. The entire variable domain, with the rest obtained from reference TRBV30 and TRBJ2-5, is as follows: SQTIHQWPATLVQPVGSPLSLECTVEGTSNPNLYWYRQAAGRGLQLLFYSVGIGQISSEVPQNLSASRPQDRQFILSSKKLLLSDSGFYLCAWTKLGTGGRETQYFGPGTRLLVL.

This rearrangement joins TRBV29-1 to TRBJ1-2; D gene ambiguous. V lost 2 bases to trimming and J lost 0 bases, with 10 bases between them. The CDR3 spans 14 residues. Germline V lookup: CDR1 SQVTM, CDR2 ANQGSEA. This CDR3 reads CSVERGIANYGYTF. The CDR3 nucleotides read TGCAGCGTTGAACGGGGTATAGCTAACTATGGCTACACCTTC. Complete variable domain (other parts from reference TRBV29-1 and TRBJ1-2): SAVISQKPSRDICQRGTSLTIQCQVDSQVTMMFWYRQQPGQSLTLIATANQGSEATYESGFVIDKFPISRPNLTFSTLTVSNMSPEDSSIYLCSVERGIANYGYTFGSGTRLTVV.

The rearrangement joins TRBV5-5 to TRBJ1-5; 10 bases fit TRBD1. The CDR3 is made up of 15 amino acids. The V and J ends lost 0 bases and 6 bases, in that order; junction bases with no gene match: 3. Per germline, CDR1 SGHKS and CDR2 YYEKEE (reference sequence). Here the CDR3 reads CASSLGQGASQPQHF. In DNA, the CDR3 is TGTGCCAGCAGCTTGGGACAGGGGGCTAGTCAGCCCCAGCATTTT.

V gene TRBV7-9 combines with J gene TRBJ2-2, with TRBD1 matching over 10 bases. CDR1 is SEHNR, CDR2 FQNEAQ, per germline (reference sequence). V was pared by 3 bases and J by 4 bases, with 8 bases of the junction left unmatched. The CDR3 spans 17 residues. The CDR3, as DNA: TGTGCCAGCAGCTTGCCGGGACAGGGGCTGTTCACCGGGGAGCTGTTTTTT. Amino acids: CASSLPGQGLFTGELFF. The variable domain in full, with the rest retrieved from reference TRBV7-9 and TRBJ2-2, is DTGVSQNPRHKITKRGQNVTFRCDPISEHNRLYWYRQTLGQGPEFLTYFQNEAQLEKSRLLSDRFSAERPKGSFSTLEIQRTEQGDSAMYLCASSLPGQGLFTGELFFGEGSRLTVL.

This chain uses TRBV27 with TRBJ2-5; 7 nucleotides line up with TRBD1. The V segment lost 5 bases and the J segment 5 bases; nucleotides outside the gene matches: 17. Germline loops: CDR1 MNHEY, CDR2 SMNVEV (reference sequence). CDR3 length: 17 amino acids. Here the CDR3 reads CASSPSRQGAREETQYF. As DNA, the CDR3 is TGTGCCAGCAGTCCCTCCCGACAGGGAGCAAGGGAGGAGACCCAGTACTTC.